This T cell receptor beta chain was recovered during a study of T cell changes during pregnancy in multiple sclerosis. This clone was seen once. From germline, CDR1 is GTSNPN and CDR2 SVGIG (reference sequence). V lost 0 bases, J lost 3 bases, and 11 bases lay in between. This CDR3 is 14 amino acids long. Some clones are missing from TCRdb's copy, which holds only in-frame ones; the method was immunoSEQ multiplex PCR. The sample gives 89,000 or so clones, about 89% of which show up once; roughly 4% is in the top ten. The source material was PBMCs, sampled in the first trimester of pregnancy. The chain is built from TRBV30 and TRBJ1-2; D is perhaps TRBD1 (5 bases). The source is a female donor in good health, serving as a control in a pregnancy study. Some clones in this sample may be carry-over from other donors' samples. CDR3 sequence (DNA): TGTGCCTGGAGTGTACGGGGGTTCGACTATGGCTACACCTTC. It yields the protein CAWSVRGFDYGYTF.